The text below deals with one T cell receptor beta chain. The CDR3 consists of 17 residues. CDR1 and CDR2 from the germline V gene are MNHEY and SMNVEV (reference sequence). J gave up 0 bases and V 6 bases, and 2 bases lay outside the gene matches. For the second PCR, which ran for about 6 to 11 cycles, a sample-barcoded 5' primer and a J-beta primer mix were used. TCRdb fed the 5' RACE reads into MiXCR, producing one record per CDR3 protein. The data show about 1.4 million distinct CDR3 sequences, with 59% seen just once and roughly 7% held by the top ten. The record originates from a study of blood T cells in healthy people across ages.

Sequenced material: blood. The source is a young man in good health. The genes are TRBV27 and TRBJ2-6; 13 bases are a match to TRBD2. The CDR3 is CASRLAGGPSGANVLTF. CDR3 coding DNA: TGTGCCAGCAGACTAGCGGGGGGGCCCTCTGGGGCCAACGTCCTGACTTTC.